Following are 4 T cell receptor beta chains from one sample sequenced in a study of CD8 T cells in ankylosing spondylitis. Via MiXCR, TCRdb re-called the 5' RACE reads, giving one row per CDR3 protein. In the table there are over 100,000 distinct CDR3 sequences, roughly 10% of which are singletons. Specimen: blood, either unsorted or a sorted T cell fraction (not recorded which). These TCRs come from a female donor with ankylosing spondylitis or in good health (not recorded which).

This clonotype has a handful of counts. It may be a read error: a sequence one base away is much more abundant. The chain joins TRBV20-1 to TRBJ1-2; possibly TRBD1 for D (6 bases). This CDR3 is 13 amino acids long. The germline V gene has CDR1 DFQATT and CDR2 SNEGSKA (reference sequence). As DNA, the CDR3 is TGCAGTGCCGACCCGACAGGCAACTATGGCTACGCCTTC. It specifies CSADPTGNYGYAF.

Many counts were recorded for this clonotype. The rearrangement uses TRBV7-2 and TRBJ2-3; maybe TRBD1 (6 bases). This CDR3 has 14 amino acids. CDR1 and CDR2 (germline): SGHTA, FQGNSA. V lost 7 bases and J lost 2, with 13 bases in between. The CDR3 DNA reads TGTGCCAGCACCCCAAGGGGGATCACAGATACGCAGTATTTT. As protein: CASTPRGITDTQYF.

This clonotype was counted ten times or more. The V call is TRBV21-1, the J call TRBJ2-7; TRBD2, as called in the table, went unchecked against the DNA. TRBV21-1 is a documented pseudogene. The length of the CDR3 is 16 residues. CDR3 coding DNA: TGTGCCAGCAGCCCCCCGCTGGCCAGGGACTCCTACGAGCAGTACTTC. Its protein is CASSPPLARDSYEQYF.

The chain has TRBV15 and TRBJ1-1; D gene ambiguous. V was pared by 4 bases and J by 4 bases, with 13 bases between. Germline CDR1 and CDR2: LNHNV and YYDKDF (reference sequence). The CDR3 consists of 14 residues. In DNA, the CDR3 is TGTGCCACCAGCATCATGGGAGCGGGCACTGAAGCTTTCTTT. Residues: CATSIMGAGTEAFF.